This T cell receptor beta chain was observed in a study of blood T cells in healthy people across ages (dated by TCRdb to between 2015 and 2017). Background for the entire study: Template switching captured roughly one uniquely barcoded TCR beta cDNA molecule per two T cells in model experiments. The donors were split into four age groups: young (average 16 years), middle-aged (roughly 40), aged (more than 60) and long-lived (approximately 80). Using the same blood draw, the study looked at two additional independent replicas of 1 million unique cDNA reads for two donors, one aged 18 to 30 and the other aged 80 or older. Age-related changes in TCR beta repertoire diversity were measured in the study by deep sequencing normalized with unique cDNA molecular identifiers. To avoid experimental bias, donors of different ages were randomly spread across the sequencing lanes. Overall study results and their limits: Estimates of total diversity based on one million sequenced T cells were regarded as lower bounds and as underestimates. There was a strong correlation between observed TCR beta diversity and the percentage of naive T cells measured by flow cytometry. Observed TCR beta diversity per million T cells fell roughly linearly with age, and a significant reduction was already apparent by age about 43. Compared with the aged group, more naive CD4+ T cells, fewer expanded clones and increased TCR diversity were shown by the long-lived group, suggesting age selection. Bulk unsorted PBMC profiling prevented conclusive comparison of naive and antigen-experienced compartments. The CMV infection status of donors was not known, potentially confounding age-related changes in expanded clonotypes.

The donors were roughly 40 Caucasian individuals from Russia, aged roughly 6 to 90 years, who were systemically healthy. Each donor gave 8 to 10 milliliters of peripheral blood, collected into EDTA-treated Vacutainer tubes. Ficoll-Paque density-gradient centrifugation was used to isolate PBMCs, with at least 6.5 million obtained per sample. Trizol reagent was used to extract total RNA from PBMCs, with at least 5.5 micrograms per sample. The percentages of naive CD45RAhigh/CD27high T cells were determined by flow cytometry on a PBMC aliquot from every donor. Receptor amplification or capture employed 5' RACE. Sequencing was performed on an Illumina HiSeq 2500. A second about 7 to 12 cycle PCR used a sample-barcoded 5' primer and a J-beta primer mix. A unique molecular identifier was introduced onto each TCR beta cDNA molecule by a template-switch 5' adaptor carrying 12 random nucleotides. Each sample yielded at least 3 million CDR3-containing paired-end reads. First-strand cDNA was synthesized from all RNA with the Mint cDNA synthesis kit, primed by a TRBC-specific oligonucleotide. After uracil-DNA glycosylase treatment, a first 18-cycle PCR used universal primers M1SS and BC2_uni_R on all cDNA. The authors' analysis ran thus. Each sample was normalized by randomly selecting 1 million high-quality reads, each carrying a distinct molecular identifier. Instead of being binned into consensus sequences, reads that shared molecular identifiers were thrown out. MiTCR, with a Q25 quality threshold and the strictest error-elimination algorithm, was used for CDR3 identification, clonotype clustering and error correction. A nonparametric unseen species model with Euler transformation was used to estimate lower-bound total TCR beta diversity. TCRdb's own reprocessing of the public reads used fastp at Q25 and MiXCR and kept productive beta chains. For every CDR3 protein sequence, its rows merge into one entry that carries the most common genes and DNA. The V and J calls reflect TCRdb's pipeline rather than the authors' work. Recorded for this sample are over 600,000 distinct CDR3 sequences; about 47% of them occurred a single time. Around a sixth of the sample is in the top ten clones.

Comments on this clonotype: What antigen it recognizes has not been identified. No clone much larger than this one lies a single base away; base qualities are absent.

Trimming accounts for 4 bases at V and 4 bases at J, while the number of junction bases matched to no gene is 5. Via the germline V gene, CDR1 is ENHRY and CDR2 SYGVKD. The CDR3 runs 14 residues from the cysteine to the phenylalanine. The read is trimmed to its CDR3 DNA, 42 bases read in frame from base 1. The sequence joins TRBV10-3 to TRBJ1-1; the central 8 bases match TRBD1. The sequencing sample was made of blood. The sequence came from an elderly man in good health. CDR3 region: CAISGVTGGTEAFF. The nucleotide sequence is given as TGTGCCATCAGTGGGGTCACAGGGGGCACTGAAGCTTTCTTT.